The 18 T cell receptor beta chains presented below share a single source sample, sequenced in a study of neurological immune-mediated disorders. TCRdb reprocessed the 5' RACE reads with MiXCR, giving one entry per CDR3 protein. Of tens of thousands of distinct CDR3 sequences in the sample, 12% were seen once. Time point denoted: longitudinal time-point 3. Sequencing was done on a sample of PBMCs. The receptors here all came from a male donor with HTLV-1-associated myelopathy (HAM/TSP).

This clonotype was counted at least ten times. The V gene is TRBV6-5, the J gene TRBJ2-7; TRBD2 might be the D (5 bases). Trimming removed 4 bases from V and 5 bases from J, with 21 bases in between. The length of the CDR3 is 16 residues. Germline assignment: CDR1 MNHEY and CDR2 SVGAGI. CDR3 residues: CASSSGRGQTRDEQYF. The CDR3 DNA sequence: TGTGCCAGCAGTTCAGGACGGGGTCAGACCCGGGACGAGCAGTACTTC.

The chain has TRBV28 and TRBJ1-2; D ambiguous. Trimming removed 2 bases from V and 2 bases from J, with 12 bases in between. The CDR3 loop spans 15 amino acids. Germline V gene data show CDR1 as MDHEN and CDR2 as SYDVKM. The CDR3 reads CASSLLLQSNYGYTF. In DNA form, the CDR3 reads TGTGCCAGCAGTTTACTACTGCAGAGCAACTATGGCTACACCTTC.

In this sample, this clonotype turned up many times. The chain carries TRBV5-1 and TRBJ1-3; D call uncertain. Trimming removed 4 bases from V and 4 bases from J, with 12 bases in between. From germline, CDR1 is SGHRS and CDR2 YFSETQ. This CDR3 comprises 14 residues. CDR3 DNA sequence: TGCGCCAGCAGCCCCATGGATGCCGGAAACACCATATATTTT. Translating gives CASSPMDAGNTIYF.

With regard to this clonotype: A much larger clone lies a single base off, so this may be a read error. The V call is TRBV9, the J call TRBJ1-1; no definite D call. Germline lookup yields CDR1 SGDLS and CDR2 YYNGEE. CDR3 length: 16 residues. The V gene lost 0 bases and the J gene lost 0 bases, with 12 bases spanning the gap. The CDR3 nucleotides are TGTGCCAGCAGCGTAGGAACAGTGGGATTGAACACTGAAGCTTTCTTT. It encodes CASSVGTVGLNTEAFF.

This clonotype occurred many times. The DNA of the CDR3 is TGTGCCAGCAGCGCCTCCGGGGGGCCTGGGGAGACCCAGTACTTC. It translates to CASSASGGPGETQYF. The V and J genes are TRBV5-6 and TRBJ2-5; perhaps TRBD2 as D (7 bases). This CDR3 region has 15 residues. CDR1 is SGHDT and CDR2 is YYEEEE in the germline V gene. V dropped 4 bases and J dropped 5 bases, with 18 bases sitting between them.

This clonotype has ten or more counts. This chain connects TRBV4-3 to TRBJ2-1; TRBD2 might be the D (6 bases). The V gene lost 4 bases and the J gene lost 6 bases, with 19 bases spanning the gap. CDR3 length equals 16 residues. The germline gives CDR1 LGHNA, CDR2 YSLEER. CDR3 sequence reads: CASSLTVGGAANEQFF. CDR3 in DNA: TGCGCCAGCAGCCTAACAGTAGGCGGGGCGGCCAATGAGCAGTTCTTC.

This clonotype was counted many times. The chain employs TRBV27 and TRBJ2-7, with 10 nucleotides matching TRBD2. The trim removed 5 bases at V and 1 base at J, leaving 2 bases unmatched. Looked up from germline, CDR1 is MNHEY and CDR2 is SMNVEV (reference sequence). The CDR3 consists of 14 residues. CDR3 sequence: CASSRTSGSYEQYF. CDR3 bases: TGTGCCAGCAGTCGGACTAGCGGTTCCTACGAGCAGTACTTC.

This clonotype was seen repeatedly, ten times or more. V is TRBV5-1 and J is TRBJ1-1, with 10 bases identical to TRBD1. Unmatched junction bases numbered 12, after V lost 4 bases and J lost 0 bases. Germline CDR1 and CDR2: SGHRS and YFSETQ. The CDR3 sequence is 18 residues long. CDR3 DNA sequence: TGCGCCAGCAGCCCCGGGACAGGGGCCTGGAGGGTGAACACTGAAGCTTTCTTT. The encoded protein is CASSPGTGAWRVNTEAFF.

This chain uses TRBV4-1 with TRBJ2-5; 8 nucleotides agree with TRBD2. After removal of 2 bases from V and 3 bases from J, the junction contained 5 bases not matched to a gene. CDR1 MGHRA and CDR2 YSYEKL come from the germline V gene. CDR3 length: 15 residues. The CDR3 reads CASSQLGLAKETQYF. The CDR3 nucleotides read TGCGCCAGCAGCCAACTAGGACTAGCAAAAGAGACCCAGTACTTC.

This clonotype was observed at least ten times. V usage is TRBV20-1 and J usage is TRBJ2-5; the D gene is possibly TRBD2 (6 bases). Germline loops: CDR1 DFQATT, CDR2 SNEGSKA (reference sequence). The CDR3 has 15 residues. Trimming removed 3 bases from V and 5 bases from J, with 19 bases in between. The CDR3 DNA follows: TGCAGTGCTAGCGTCCCTAGCGCGATAAGGGAGACCCAGTACTTC. Its translation: CSASVPSAIRETQYF.

A note on this clonotype: The DNA is omitted, as the CDR3 cannot be located on it reliably, and the CDR3 follows TCRdb's listing. The V gene is TRBV10-3, the J gene TRBJ2-4; TRBD1 reflects the table's D call only, with no check against the DNA. The CDR3 comprises 21 residues, both ends counted. Germline V CDR1 and CDR2: ENHRY, SYGVKD. CDR3 in amino acids: CAIGRGTGANVLTFGANIQYF.

In its sample, this clonotype was seen many times. This sequence joins TRBV28 and TRBJ2-7, with 14 bases aligning to TRBD2. Germline values: CDR1 MDHEN, CDR2 SYDVKM. There are 15 residues in the CDR3. V trimming: 2 bases; J trimming: 4 bases; junction bases outside the gene matches: 1. The CDR3 loop reads CASSLRTSGGYEQYF. The CDR3 region has the DNA TGTGCCAGCAGTTTACGGACTAGCGGGGGGTACGAGCAGTACTTC.

The V and J genes are TRBV7-2 and TRBJ1-6; no clear D. V was trimmed by 5 bases and J by 10 bases, leaving 12 bases between them. This CDR3 has 13 amino acids. Per germline, CDR1 SGHTA and CDR2 FQGNSA. The CDR3 protein is CASSPSTVSPLHF. The DNA of the CDR3 is TGTGCCAGCAGCCCCAGCACAGTATCACCCCTCCACTTT.

This clonotype was counted many times. The genes are TRBV5-1 and TRBJ1-1, with TRBD1 as a possible D gene (6 bases). The V end was cut by 4 bases, the J end by 10 bases, with 14 bases between. There are 12 residues in the CDR3. The germline V gene encodes CDR1 SGHRS and CDR2 YFSETQ. In DNA form, the CDR3 reads TGCGCCAGCAGCCAACAGGGTAGAGCAGCTTTCTTT. It specifies CASSQQGRAAFF.

This clonotype was seen many times. This chain connects TRBV5-1 to TRBJ1-5; no definite D call. The germline V and J ends were trimmed by 4 bases and 0 bases, with 11 bases remaining between them. This CDR3 contains 15 residues. The germline CDR1 and CDR2 sequences are SGHRS and YFSETQ. CDR3 in amino acids: CASSPWGNSNQPQHF. The CDR3, as DNA: TGCGCCAGCAGCCCTTGGGGAAATAGCAATCAGCCCCAGCATTTT.

This clonotype occurred many times. The CDR3 region is CASSLARDRGYTF. CDR3 coding DNA: TGTGCCAGCAGCTTGGCCCGGGACAGAGGCTACACCTTC. J is TRBJ1-2 and V is TRBV5-6; 7 bases fit TRBD1. CDR1 and CDR2 from the germline V gene are SGHDT and YYEEEE. The junction had 4 bases not matched to a gene; V was cut back by 0 bases and J by 8 bases. The CDR3 consists of 13 residues. The variable domain in full, with the rest retrieved from reference TRBV5-6 and TRBJ1-2, is DAGVTQSPTHLIKTRGQQVTLRCSPKSGHDTVSWYQQALGQGPQFIFQYYEEEERQRGNFPDRFSGHQFPNYSSELNVNALLLGDSALYLCASSLARDRGYTFGSGTRLTVV.

This clonotype was observed many times. This chain uses TRBV20-1 with TRBJ2-7; 10 positions match TRBD2. The V segment lost 4 bases and the J segment 4 bases; nucleotides outside the gene matches: 1. CDR1 and CDR2 (germline): DFQATT, SNEGSKA (reference sequence). The CDR3 covers 12 residues. The CDR3 region is CSAISGGYEQYF. The CDR3 coding sequence is TGCAGTGCTATTAGCGGGGGGTACGAGCAGTACTTC.

Ten or more counts support this clonotype. This chain uses TRBV5-1 with TRBJ2-5; 7 nucleotides align to TRBD2. Germline V gene data show CDR1 as SGHRS and CDR2 as YFSETQ. The CDR3 has 15 amino acids. V gave up 0 bases and J gave up 5 bases; unmatched junction bases: 7. The CDR3 nucleotides read TGCGCCAGCAGCTTGGCAGGGACTATCCGGGAGACCCAGTACTTC. This encodes CASSLAGTIRETQYF.